This T cell receptor beta chain was recorded in a study of blood T cell repertoires in COVID-19. Study details: Acute and convalescent COVID-19 samples came from the United States, Italy and Spain. PBMCs, B-cell-depleted T cells, or T cells provided the cDNA or gDNA that made up the material.

This clone was observed a few times. Trimming cost V 1 base and J 6 bases; bases outside gene matches: 4. Germline lookup yields CDR1 SGHVS and CDR2 FNYEAQ. There are 16 residues in the CDR3. In the original analysis: Estimated nucleated cell counts came from reference gene primer amplification. Some clones are missing from TCRdb's copy, which holds only in-frame ones; the method was immunoSEQ multiplex PCR. V, J and clone size derive from that table, while D and trimming were established from the DNA sequence. Here the sample spans approximately 80,000 clones, about 76% being singletons. The sample comprised peripheral blood. V is TRBV7-6 and J is TRBJ2-2; 11 bases map to TRBD1. This TCR was sampled from a man older than 75 with acute or convalescent COVID-19. The CDR3 region has the DNA TGTGCCAGCAGCTTAGGGACAGGGGGCCTCGCCGGGGAGCTGTTTTTT. Translated, it gives CASSLGTGGLAGELFF. Using reference TRBV7-6 and TRBJ2-2 for the parts outside the CDR3, the full variable domain is GAGVSQSPRYKVTKRGQDVALRCDPISGHVSLYWYRQALGQGPEFLTYFNYEAQQDKSGLPNDRFSAERPEGSISTLTIQRTEQRDSAMYRCASSLGTGGLAGELFFGEGSRLTVL.